This TCR beta chain comes out of a study of technical replicates of blood from a handful of donors. Method: immunoSEQ multiplex PCR; TCRdb's copy keeps in-frame clones and lacks some. The sample lists tens of thousands of clones; around 92% were seen once. The TCR comes from a human donor in good health. Sequencing used T cells isolated from PBMCs.

The CDR3 coding sequence is TGTGCCAGCAGCTTAGGGGGCCCCTACAATGAGCAGTTCTTC. It encodes CASSLGGPYNEQFF. The chain carries TRBV11-3 and TRBJ2-1, with D possibly matching TRBD1 (5 bases). The germline CDR1 and CDR2 sequences are SGHNT and YENEEA. V was pared by 1 base and J by 2 bases, with 6 bases between. CDR3 size: 14 residues.